Sequencing of this T cell receptor beta chain was carried out in a study of vaccination effects on CD4 cells after COVID-19. Sequencing was preceded by expansion of antigen-specific CD4+ T cells with viral peptide pools in the ViraFEST assay. Culture proceeded for under twelve days, and CD4+ T cells were then isolated. This clone was counted a few times. Its antigen is not identified. This CDR3 is built from 17 residues. CDR1 is SGHDN and CDR2 is FVKESK in the germline V gene. V shed 0 bases, J shed 4 bases, and the junction held 9 bases outside the gene matches. Measured with immunoSEQ multiplex PCR; TCRdb has only the in-frame clones, and not every one. The sample includes some 59,000 clones, over 80% of them seen just once.

This chain links TRBV14 with TRBJ2-1, with 7 positions matching TRBD2. This clonotype originated in a human donor who received a COVID-19 vaccine. Sequences were derived from CD4+ T cells from PBMCs cultured with HCoV-229E spike peptides, sampled before COVID-19 vaccination. The CDR3, as DNA: TGTGCCAGCAGCCAAGAGTGGGGCGGGAGCTTATACAATGAGCAGTTCTTC. This sequence encodes CASSQEWGGSLYNEQFF. The variable domain in full, with the rest retrieved from reference TRBV14 and TRBJ2-1, is EAGVTQFPSHSVIEKGQTVTLRCDPISGHDNLYWYRRVMGKEIKFLLHFVKESKQDESGMPNNRFLAERTGGTYSTLKVQPAELEDSGVYFCASSQEWGGSLYNEQFFGPGTRLTVL.